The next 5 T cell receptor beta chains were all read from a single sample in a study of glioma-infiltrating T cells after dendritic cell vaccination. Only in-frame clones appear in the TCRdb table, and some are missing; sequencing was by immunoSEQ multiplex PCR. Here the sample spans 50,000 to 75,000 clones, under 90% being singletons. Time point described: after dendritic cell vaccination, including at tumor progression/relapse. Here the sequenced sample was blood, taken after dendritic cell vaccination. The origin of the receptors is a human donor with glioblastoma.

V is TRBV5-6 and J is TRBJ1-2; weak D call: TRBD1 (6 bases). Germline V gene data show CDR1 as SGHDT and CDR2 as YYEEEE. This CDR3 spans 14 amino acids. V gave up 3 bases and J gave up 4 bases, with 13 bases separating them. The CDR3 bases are TGTGCCAGCAGCTCCGGGACATTGGTCTATGGCTACACCTTC. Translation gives CASSSGTLVYGYTF. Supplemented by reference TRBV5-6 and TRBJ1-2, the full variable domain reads DAGVTQSPTHLIKTRGQQVTLRCSPKSGHDTVSWYQQALGQGPQFIFQYYEEEERQRGNFPDRFSGHQFPNYSSELNVNALLLGDSALYLCASSSGTLVYGYTFGSGTRLTVV.

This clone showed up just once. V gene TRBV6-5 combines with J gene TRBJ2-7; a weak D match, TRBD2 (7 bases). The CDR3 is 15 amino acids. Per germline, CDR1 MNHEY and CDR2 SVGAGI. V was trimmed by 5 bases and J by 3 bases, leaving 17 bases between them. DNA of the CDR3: TGTGCCAGCAGTCCCTCACAGGGAGGGTACTACGAGCAGTACTTC. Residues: CASSPSQGGYYEQYF.

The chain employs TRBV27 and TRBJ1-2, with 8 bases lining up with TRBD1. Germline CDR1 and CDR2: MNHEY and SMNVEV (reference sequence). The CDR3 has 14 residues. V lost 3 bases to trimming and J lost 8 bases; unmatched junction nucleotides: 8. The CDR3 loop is CASSFRDRGRGYTF. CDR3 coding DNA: TGTGCCAGCAGTTTCCGAGACAGGGGAAGGGGCTACACCTTC.

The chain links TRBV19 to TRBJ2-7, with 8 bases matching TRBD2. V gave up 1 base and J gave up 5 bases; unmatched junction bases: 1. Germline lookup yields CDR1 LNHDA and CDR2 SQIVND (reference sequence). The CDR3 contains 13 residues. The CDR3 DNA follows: TGTGCCAGTAGTATAGGAGCGGGGGACGAGCAGTACTTC. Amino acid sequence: CASSIGAGDEQYF.

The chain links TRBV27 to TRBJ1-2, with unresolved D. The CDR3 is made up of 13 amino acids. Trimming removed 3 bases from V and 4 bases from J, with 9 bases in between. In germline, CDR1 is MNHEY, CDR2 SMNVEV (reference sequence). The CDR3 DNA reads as TGTGCCAGCAGTTTTCACAGCCTCTATGGCTACACCTTC. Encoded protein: CASSFHSLYGYTF.